A selection of T cell receptor beta chains follows, all from one sample in a study of CD8 T cells in Susac syndrome. From the immunoSEQ multiplex PCR reads, TCRdb called clonotypes with MiXCR, one entry per CDR3 protein. The sample records 95,000 to 150,000 distinct CDR3 sequences, roughly 95% being singletons. Sequenced: CD4+ T cells from PBMCs. Every receptor here comes from a human donor with Susac syndrome. Each CDR3 is given with its conserved first and last residue. A D gene is named only where the DNA matches it firmly.

>TRBJ2-7|TRBV5-6|-
CASSLAGQSAYEQYF
TGTGCCAGCAGCTTGGCTGGGCAATCCGCCTACGAGCAGTACTTC
>TRBJ2-2|TRBV15|TRBD1
CATSRRPGQGAGELFF
TGTGCCACCAGCAGAAGACCGGGACAGGGCGCCGGGGAGCTGTTTTTT
>TRBJ2-5|TRBV2|-
CASSDRDKETQYF
TGTGCCAGCAGTGACCGGGACAAGGAGACCCAGTACTTC
>TRBJ2-7|TRBV12-3/TRBV12-4|TRBD1
CASTASLGQGVYEQYF
TGTGCCAGCACTGCGTCCTTGGGACAGGGCGTCTACGAGCAGTACTTC
>TRBJ2-7|TRBV5-1|-
CASSLERYSYEQYF
TGCGCCAGCAGCTTGGAGAGGTACTCCTACGAGCAGTACTTC
>TRBJ2-1|TRBV6-2/TRBV6-3|TRBD2
CASNRLAPYNEQFF
TGTGCCAGCAACCGACTAGCCCCCTACAATGAGCAGTTCTTC
>TRBJ2-6|TRBV15|-
CATSPSGWRANVLTF
TGTGCCACCAGTCCCAGTGGGTGGCGGGCCAACGTCCTGACTTTC
>TRBJ1-5|TRBV7-2|TRBD1
CASSYRSPGQGNQPQHF
TGTGCCAGCAGCTACCGATCGCCGGGACAGGGGAATCAGCCCCAGCATTTT
>TRBJ2-1|TRBV12-3/TRBV12-4|TRBD2
CASRGTSGGNEQFF
TGTGCCAGCAGGGGGACTAGCGGTGGGAATGAGCAGTTCTTC
>TRBJ2-2|TRBV18|-
CASRSGERGNTGELFF
TGTGCCAGCCGGTCCGGTGAGAGAGGGAACACCGGGGAGCTGTTTTTT
>TRBJ2-7|TRBV18|-
CASSPHDMGGEQYF
TGTGCCAGCTCACCCCACGACATGGGCGGAGAGCAGTACTTC
>TRBJ2-2|TRBV20-1|TRBD2
CSAMKASGNTGELFF
TGCAGTGCTATGAAGGCTAGCGGGAACACCGGGGAGCTGTTTTTT
>TRBJ2-5|TRBV9|-
CASSVATMVETQYF
TGTGCCAGCAGCGTAGCGACTATGGTAGAGACCCAGTACTTC
>TRBJ2-6|TRBV28|-
CASSRFRSSGANVLTF
TGTGCCAGCAGTCGGTTCCGCAGCTCTGGGGCCAACGTCCTGACTTTC
>TRBJ2-7|TRBV5-1|TRBD2
CASSSGTSGNDEQYF
TGCGCCAGCAGCTCAGGGACTAGCGGGAACGACGAGCAGTACTTC
>TRBJ2-1|TRBV20-1|TRBD2
CSARDWSSGAYNEQFF
TGCAGTGCTAGAGATTGGTCTAGCGGTGCCTACAATGAGCAGTTCTTC
>TRBJ1-1|TRBV12-3/TRBV12-4|-
CASSFMLQAFF
TGTGCCAGCAGTTTCATGTTACAAGCTTTCTTT